This T cell receptor beta chain appears in the sequencing data of a study of Ad26.COV2.S vaccination and SARS-CoV-2 variants. Notes on the study in general: TCR breadth and depth estimates may have understated total T cell responses. Breadth measured for non-spike TCRs was similar across vaccine and placebo recipients.

Details on this clone: The antigen is not known.

Treatment reported: about 20 received Ad26.COV2.S at low or high dose, single or two shots; five or six received placebo; per-sample allocation not given. Sampling was performed 63 days after the first vaccine or placebo injection. An Ad26 vector expressing Wuhan-strain SARS-CoV-2 spike served as the vaccine. CDR1 is MNHEY and CDR2 is SMNVEV in the germline V gene (reference sequence). Trimming removed 3 bases at V and 7 bases at J, with 10 bases between. The CDR3 runs to 13 residues. Libraries were prepared by immunoSEQ multiplex PCR; TCRdb keeps only in-frame clonotypes and omits some of them. The data contain about 400,000 clones, over 80% of them singletons.

The chain joins TRBV27 to TRBJ1-3; D is unclear. Here the sequenced sample was peripheral blood, taken in a trial of Ad26.COV2.S vaccine versus placebo. The clonotype originates from a person aged 18 to 65 who received the Ad26.COV2.S COVID-19 vaccine or a placebo. CDR3: CASSFNPRNTIYF. As DNA, the CDR3 is TGTGCCAGCAGTTTTAATCCCCGGAACACCATATATTTT.